This TCR beta chain was obtained from a study of T cell responses to AZD1222 COVID-19 vaccine. The study, taken as a whole, reports: Seropositive AZD1222 recipients at baseline numbered only 6 or 7. No repertoire was sampled before or during the peak T cell response, only after it. Targeting of unmutated variant regions was reportedly seen in nearly half of spike-specific TCRs. The donors showed a predominance of white British ancestry and of females, with possible underestimation of clonal diversity.

Worth noting for this clone: Its antigen is unknown. This specimen includes other DNA sequences encoding the same CDR3.

Sequencing was performed with immunoSEQ multiplex PCR; in TCRdb, only in-frame clones are kept and a portion is missing. The sample carries about 140,000 clones, roughly 93% recorded once. CDR3 length: 14 amino acids. The ends were cut back, 3 bases at V and 1 base at J, with 7 bases in the middle. Germline V CDR1 and CDR2: MNHNY, SVGAGI (reference sequence). Sequencing was performed on peripheral blood, taken on day 0 of AZD1222 vaccination. The sequence derives from an adult in good health. The chain links TRBV6-6 to TRBJ1-5, with unresolved D. CDR3 protein: CASSYSGSNQPQHF. The DNA for the CDR3 is TGTGCCAGCAGTTATTCCGGGAGCAATCAGCCCCAGCATTTT.